This T cell receptor beta chain was documented in a study of blood T cell repertoires in COVID-19. Study-level information: COVID-19 samples collected from the United States, Italy and Spain covered acute and convalescent phases. T cells, B-cell-depleted T cells, or PBMCs provided the cDNA or gDNA that served as material.

In the original processing: From reference gene primer amplification, estimates of nucleated cell counts were derived. This table comes from immunoSEQ multiplex PCR, and its TCRdb copy is limited to in-frame clones, with some not included. For V, J and clone size, that table is used; D and trimming come from the DNA. The sample holds roughly 670,000 clones, 70% to 90% seen once. This CDR3 contains 15 residues. Germline V lookup: CDR1 MDHEN, CDR2 SYDVKM. The V end was cut by 3 bases, the J end by 4 bases, with 15 bases between. The rearrangement joins TRBV28 to TRBJ1-2; TRBD1 is a possible D gene (6 bases). Sequenced material: peripheral blood. The clonotype was recovered from a woman in her late teens or twenties with acute or convalescent COVID-19. CDR3: CASSLGGGAGYGYTF. The CDR3 region has the DNA TGTGCCAGCAGTTTGGGGGGGGGCGCAGGCTATGGCTACACCTTC.